This T cell receptor (beta chain) was identified in a study of intratumoral heterogeneity in liver cancer. About the full investigation: In the full approximately 15-patient cohort, the median age was around 69 years and the majority of patients were male. RNA-seq, DNA sequencing, TCR-seq and SNP array data from multiple regions of hepatocellular carcinoma specimens were combined in the study to investigate intratumor heterogeneity. The overall cohort comprised approximately 74 multiregional samples from around 15 HCC patients, with roughly 51 tumoral and around 20 adjacent nontumoral regions. Results the study describes overall, beyond this receptor: The authors noted a relatively low number of patients and under-sampled tumor-infiltrating lymphocyte representation as limitations.

TCR beta chain CDR3 regions were sequenced from genomic DNA using the immunoSEQ assay. Primers annealing to V and J segments amplified rearranged VDJ segments. In the original analysis: The ImmunoSeq Analyzer software was used to calculate clonality and richness metrics. Clones with differential abundance between regions were identified with Fisher's exact test combined with a beta-binomial method for additional stringency. Sourced from immuneACCESS, this table was stored by TCRdb with only in-frame sequences that have V and J called. A share of the clones is absent; for the studies checked, an unresolved V gene accounts for under half, and the remainder has no known explanation. From that table come the V and J calls and clone size; the DNA was used to work out D and trimming. A total of 5,500 to 6,000 clones appear in this sample, 68% of them only once. Roughly 23% of the sample belongs to the ten largest clones.

Every patient had early-stage hepatocellular carcinoma and received no therapy prior to surgical resection. No macroscopic evidence of necrosis or hemorrhage was present in the sampled areas. Multiple regions from two patients underwent TCR sequencing (ImmunoSeq). Frozen resection tissue samples were collected at a distance of at least 1 cm from each other. Samples labelled N were derived from nontumoral liver tissue adjacent to the tumor. Genomic DNA was extracted from bulk tissue using the DNeasy blood and tissue kit. CDR1 and CDR2, per the germline V gene (reference sequence), are LGHDT and YNNKEL. V loses 2 bases of germline sequence and J loses 4 bases, and the interval between the two ends is 18 bases. The CDR3 runs 17 amino acids, cysteine and phenylalanine included. The CDR3 DNA has 51 bases and is translated from base 1. A single count supports this clone. Its cognate antigen has yet to be identified. Per-base qualities were not stored, and no clone one base away is much larger.

The sequence is built from TRBV3-1 (or the pseudogene TRBV3-2) and TRBJ2-4, with no reliable assignment of the D segment. The TCR comes from an older man with hepatocellular carcinoma. The sample here was tumor-adjacent normal tissue, taken before any cancer treatment. The CDR3 protein: CASSQLAPIQRKNIQYF. The DNA sequence is as follows: TGTGCCAGCAGCCAATTGGCTCCCATTCAAAGAAAAAACATTCAGTACTTC.